Listed below are T cell receptor beta chains from one sample, sequenced in a study of cytomegalovirus exposure and HLA in healthy donors. Data came from immunoSEQ multiplex PCR; TCRdb stores just in-frame clones and leaves some out. The sample holds about 130,000 clones; about 87% are singletons and the top ten take around 6%. Sequenced material: PBMCs. These receptor sequences come from a woman in her 30s in good health and CMV-seropositive. Each CDR3 is given with its conserved first and last residue. A D gene is named only where the DNA matches it firmly.

CDR3	DNA	V	J	length	D
CASSSSGRAQDTQYF	TGTGCCAGCAGCTCTAGCGGGAGGGCCCAAGATACGCAGTATTTT	TRBV9	TRBJ2-3	15	TRBD2
CASSQQGQETQYF	TGCGCCAGCAGCCAACAGGGCCAAGAGACCCAGTACTTC	TRBV4-1	TRBJ2-5	13	.
CASSLGTAMNTEAFF	TGCGCCAGCAGCTTGGGGACAGCTATGAACACTGAAGCTTTCTTT	TRBV5-1	TRBJ1-1	15	.
CASSLLTGTMNTEAFF	TGCGCCAGCAGCTTGTTAACAGGGACTATGAACACTGAAGCTTTCTTT	TRBV5-1	TRBJ1-1	16	.
CASSPLRQETQYF	TGTGCCAGCTCACCACTGAGACAAGAGACCCAGTACTTC	TRBV18	TRBJ2-5	13	.
CASSPRDRGAYGYTF	TGTGCCAGCAGCCCTCGGGACAGGGGGGCCTATGGCTACACCTTC	TRBV7-2	TRBJ1-2	15	TRBD1
CASSRDTGGYGYTF	TGTGCCAGCAGCCGTGATACAGGGGGCTATGGCTACACCTTC	TRBV4-2	TRBJ1-2	14	TRBD1
CASSIGTGISNSPLHF	TGTGCCAGTAGTATCGGGACAGGGATCAGTAATTCACCCCTCCACTTT	TRBV19	TRBJ1-6	16	TRBD1
CASSLGTGSNQPQHF	TGTGCCAGCAGCTTGGGGACAGGGTCCAATCAGCCCCAGCATTTT	TRBV5-6	TRBJ1-5	15	TRBD1
CASSQVTGGEQYF	TGTGCCAGCAGCCAAGTTACAGGTGGCGAGCAGTACTTC	TRBV14	TRBJ2-7	13	.
CASSRGSSSYEQYF	TGTGCCAGCAGCCGAGGGAGTTCGTCCTACGAGCAGTACTTC	TRBV7-9	TRBJ2-7	14	.
CASTGGFGTGELFF	TGTGCCAGCACGGGGGGATTTGGCACCGGGGAGCTGTTTTTT	TRBV27	TRBJ2-2	14	TRBD2
CASSSPSGVDEQFF	TGCGCCAGCAGCTCTCCTAGCGGGGTCGATGAGCAGTTCTTC	TRBV5-1	TRBJ2-1	14	TRBD2
CASSLTPGGSYNEQFF	TGCGCCAGCAGCTTAACCCCGGGAGGCTCCTACAATGAGCAGTTCTTC	TRBV4-1	TRBJ2-1	16	TRBD2
CASSADRNSPLHF	TGTGCCAGCAGCGCGGACAGAAATTCACCCCTCCACTTT	TRBV11-3	TRBJ1-6	13	.
CASNEGAGDSSNYGYTF	TGTGCCAGCAACGAGGGAGCGGGGGACAGCTCTAACTATGGCTACACCTTC	TRBV2	TRBJ1-2	17	TRBD1